The 31 T cell receptor beta chains below were found in one sample sequenced in a study of blood T cells in healthy people across ages. The authors ran a second PCR of about 7 to 11 cycles using a sample-barcoded 5' primer and a J-beta primer mix. TCRdb re-derived calls from the 5' RACE reads in MiXCR, one entry per CDR3 protein. The table shows about 720,000 distinct CDR3 sequences, with 25% occurring only once. This same sample was also part of a study on T cells of mothers and their children.

The sequenced material came from blood. The receptors shown here come from a boy aged 5-17 years in good health.

The table lists this clonotype with a few counts. This CDR3 is CSIPTASGGYTF. The CDR3 bases are TGCAGCATTCCGACCGCCTCGGGTGGCTACACCTTC. This chain links TRBV29-1 with TRBJ1-2; D unclear. This CDR3 contains 12 residues. Per germline, CDR1 SQVTM and CDR2 ANQGSEA. Trimming removed 8 bases at V and 7 bases at J, with 17 bases between.

This chain joins TRBV2 and TRBJ1-1, with unresolved D. Germline-derived CDR1 and CDR2 are SNHLY and FYNNEI. V dropped 1 base and J dropped 3 bases, with 6 bases sitting between them. The CDR3 covers 13 residues. CDR3 coding DNA: TGTGCCAGCAGTGAAGGCTGGGACACTGAAGCTTTCTTT. Translation: CASSEGWDTEAFF.

This chain uses TRBV27 with TRBJ2-1; possibly TRBD2 for D (7 bases). Germline CDR1 and CDR2: MNHEY and SMNVEV (reference sequence). CDR3 length: 14 amino acids. V lost 9 bases and J 1 base, leaving 13 bases between the germline ends. The chain's CDR3 is CASHKGGSYNEQFF. In DNA, the CDR3 is TGTGCCAGTCACAAGGGGGGGTCCTACAATGAGCAGTTCTTC.

The rearrangement joins TRBV27 to TRBJ2-7; a possible D gene is TRBD1 (6 bases). The CDR3 runs 15 residues. Trimming took off 8 bases at V and 0 bases at J, with 17 bases between the two ends. Per the germline V gene, CDR1 is MNHEY and CDR2 is SMNVEV (reference sequence). The CDR3 coding sequence is TGTGCCAGCCGGAAGTTCGGGACAAACTCCTACGAGCAGTACTTC. Encoded protein: CASRKFGTNSYEQYF.

As regards this clonotype: The junction departs from the called germline gene at one end, perhaps through a read error. This chain links TRBV12-3 or TRBV12-4 with TRBJ2-7, with D perhaps matching TRBD1 (5 bases). The CDR3 is 11 residues long. CDR3 loop: CASSLALTVSF. CDR3 nucleotides: TGTGCCAGCAGTTTAGCCTTGACAGTCTCCTTC.

This clonotype was recorded only once. The chain carries TRBV6-2 or TRBV6-3 and TRBJ2-1; D is perhaps TRBD2 (6 bases). Germline V lookup: CDR1 MNHEY, CDR2 SVGEGT. The CDR3 runs 15 residues. Trimming removed 6 bases at V and 0 bases at J, with 12 bases between. The CDR3 here is CASSLADLSYNEQFF. The CDR3 DNA reads TGTGCCAGCAGCTTAGCGGACCTCTCCTACAATGAGCAGTTCTTC.

This clonotype was seen only a few times. The chain has TRBV7-2 and TRBJ2-3; D remains unclear. The CDR3 is made up of 14 amino acids. Trimming left V 5 bases short and J 2 bases short, with 11 bases between. The germline CDR1 and CDR2 sequences are SGHTA and FQGNSA. The DNA of the CDR3 is TGTGCCAGCAGCCCAACTAAAATCACAGATACGCAGTATTTT. Protein product: CASSPTKITDTQYF.

This clonotype was detected only a few times. This chain connects TRBV6-5 to TRBJ2-3; D gene uncertain. Germline assignment: CDR1 MNHEY and CDR2 SVGAGI. V dropped 0 bases and J dropped 3 bases, with 16 bases sitting between them. The CDR3 length is 17 residues. CDR3 region: CASSYSKLVPWTDTQYF. The CDR3 region has the DNA TGTGCCAGCAGTTACTCGAAATTGGTACCGTGGACAGATACGCAGTATTTT.

This chain uses TRBV5-6 with TRBJ1-2, with 12 bases that match TRBD1. The length of the CDR3 is 16 residues. The J segment lost 4 bases and the V segment lost 4 bases, leaving 8 bases of the junction unmatched. Germline V CDR1 and CDR2: SGHDT, YYEEEE. The CDR3 is CASSVRDRGPSYGYTF. CDR3 bases: TGTGCCAGCAGCGTGCGGGACAGGGGGCCGAGCTATGGCTACACCTTC.

This chain joins TRBV5-6 and TRBJ2-7, with 11 bases identical to TRBD2. The germline CDR1 and CDR2 sequences are SGHDT and YYEEEE. V trimming: 5 bases; J trimming: 5 bases; junction bases outside the gene matches: 12. The CDR3 length is 16 residues. The CDR3 sequence: CASSISCGTSGHEQYF. CDR3 in DNA: TGTGCCAGCAGTATCTCTTGCGGGACTAGCGGACACGAGCAGTACTTC.

The chain joins TRBV4-3 to TRBJ1-2; D is possibly TRBD1 (5 bases). The CDR3 is 14 amino acids. Germline assignment: CDR1 LGHNA and CDR2 YSLEER. V was shortened by 4 bases and J by 7 bases, with 16 bases between the two germline ends. The CDR3 sequence: CASSLLRGGGGYTF. CDR3 nucleotide sequence: TGCGCCAGCAGCCTCCTGAGGGGAGGAGGTGGCTACACCTTC.

The CDR3 protein is CSARVSGGTRGPTDTQYF. For the CDR3, the DNA is TGCAGTGCTAGAGTCAGTGGGGGGACTAGGGGCCCCACAGATACGCAGTATTTT. V usage is TRBV20-1 and J usage is TRBJ2-3, with 8 nucleotides matching TRBD2. CDR1 is DFQATT and CDR2 is SNEGSKA in the germline V gene (reference sequence). The ends lost 1 base at V and 2 bases at J; junction bases unmatched: 14. The CDR3 spans 18 residues.

This clonotype was observed a few times. This sequence joins TRBV6-5 and TRBJ1-2; the D is unclear. V was pared by 0 bases and J by 2 bases, with 7 bases between. CDR1 MNHEY and CDR2 SVGAGI come from the germline V gene. This CDR3 region has 14 residues. The CDR3 DNA follows: TGTGCCAGCAGTTACTCGCCACAGAACTATGGCTACACCTTC. This sequence encodes CASSYSPQNYGYTF.

The J gene is TRBJ2-7, the V gene TRBV18; 12 positions agree with TRBD2. The DNA end lines up better with TRBJ2-1; the J call may be wrong. The CDR3 extends over 16 amino acids. Germline lookup yields CDR1 KGHSH and CDR2 LQKENI. The CDR3 here is CASSPSGLAGHNEQFF. For the CDR3, the DNA is TGTGCCAGCTCACCCTCCGGACTAGCGGGGCACAATGAGCAGTTCTTC.

This clonotype was counted between two and nine times. The CDR3 spells CASSRYLEGNEQFF. The CDR3 coding sequence is TGTGCCAGCAGTCGCTACCTCGAGGGGAATGAGCAGTTCTTC. This chain links TRBV6-6 with TRBJ2-1; D may be TRBD1 or TRBD2 (5 bases each). The V end lost 5 bases, the J end lost 7 bases, and 15 bases lay between the germline ends. The V gene's germline CDR1 is MNHNY and CDR2 SVGAGI (reference sequence). This CDR3 is built from 14 residues.

J is TRBJ2-5 and V is TRBV7-9; TRBD1 aligns across 9 bases. CDR1 is SEHNR, CDR2 FQNEAQ, per germline (reference sequence). V lost 4 bases to trimming and J lost 4 bases; unmatched junction nucleotides: 7. CDR3 length equals 15 residues. The CDR3 here is CASSSHRGRVETQYF. The DNA for the CDR3 is TGTGCCAGCAGCTCCCACAGGGGGCGCGTAGAGACCCAGTACTTC.

In this sample, this clonotype turned up many times. The chain couples TRBV4-3 to TRBJ2-1; D remains ambiguous. The CDR3 has 13 amino acids. V lost 2 bases to trimming and J lost 2 bases, with 4 bases between them. CDR1 and CDR2 from the germline V gene are LGHNA and YSLEER. The DNA for the CDR3 is TGCGCCAGCAGCCAAACGGCCTACAATGAGCAGTTCTTC. Residues: CASSQTAYNEQFF.

In regard to this clonotype: A read error is possible here, since a much larger clone lies one base away. Because it lacks the conserved phenylalanine or tryptophan at the end, this CDR3 is likely a read error. This chain uses TRBV20-1 with TRBJ2-1; D is possibly TRBD1 (5 bases). CDR3 length: 13 amino acids. V was cut by 7 bases and J by 0 bases, with 10 bases left in between. CDR1 is DFQATT and CDR2 is SNEGSKA in the germline V gene (reference sequence). DNA of the CDR3: TGCAGTGGGGGCGAATCCTCCTACAATGAGCAGTTCCTC. Translation gives CSGGESSYNEQFL.

V usage is TRBV7-9 and J usage is TRBJ2-3; possible D gene TRBD1, 5 bases. V was pared by 5 bases and J by 4 bases, with 13 bases between. The CDR3 consists of 14 residues. The germline V gene has CDR1 SEHNR and CDR2 FQNEAQ (reference sequence). The CDR3 reads CASSPSLQADTQYF. The CDR3 DNA reads as TGTGCCAGCAGCCCGAGCCTACAGGCAGATACGCAGTATTTT.

This chain connects TRBV28 to TRBJ2-1; maybe TRBD2 (6 bases). The CDR3 contains 11 residues. V lost 8 bases, J lost 8 bases, and 10 bases lay in between. Germline CDR1 and CDR2: MDHEN and SYDVKM. As DNA, the CDR3 is TGTGCCAGCCATCGCGGGGATGAGCAGTTCTTC. Amino acid sequence: CASHRGDEQFF.

V is TRBV28 and J is TRBJ2-7; D is tentatively TRBD1 or TRBD2 (6 bases each). The germline V gene encodes CDR1 MDHEN and CDR2 SYDVKM. This CDR3 contains 15 residues. V was pared by 5 bases and J by 6 bases, with 20 bases between. The CDR3 DNA reads as TGTGCCAGCAGTACTAGGGGGGTCCCATGGCTCGAGCAGTACTTC. Protein sequence: CASSTRGVPWLEQYF.

This clonotype was detected a few times. V and J are TRBV6-5 and TRBJ1-2, with 7 bases matching TRBD1. This CDR3 spans 11 amino acids. Germline assignment: CDR1 MNHEY and CDR2 SVGAGI. J gave up 11 bases and V 7 bases, and 7 bases lay outside the gene matches. CDR3 residues: CASTTGTDYTF. The CDR3 nucleotides read TGTGCCAGCACAACCGGGACAGATTACACCTTC.

The rearrangement uses TRBV3-1 and TRBJ1-4, with 8 nucleotides matching TRBD1. Germline V gene lookup returns CDR1 LGHDT and CDR2 YNNKEL (reference sequence). J gave up 0 bases and V 5 bases, and 5 bases lay outside the gene matches. The CDR3 totals 16 residues. CDR3 sequence reads: CASSNRGGATNEKLFF. The CDR3 DNA reads TGTGCCAGCAGCAACAGGGGGGGAGCAACTAATGAAAAACTGTTTTTT.

A few counts support this clonotype. The V gene is TRBV30, the J gene TRBJ2-1; D is perhaps TRBD2 (6 bases). V lost 3 bases and J 9 bases, leaving 15 bases between the germline ends. CDR1 GTSNPN and CDR2 SVGIG come from the germline V gene (reference sequence). The CDR3 sequence is 13 residues long. The CDR3 coding sequence is TGTGCCTGGAGGGGGGGTTTGGTAGGTGAGCAGTTCTTC. This translates into CAWRGGLVGEQFF.

This chain uses TRBV6-1 with TRBJ1-5; maybe TRBD1 (6 bases). Trimming took off 6 bases at V and 9 bases at J, with 9 bases between the two ends. The CDR3 consists of 11 residues. Per germline, CDR1 MNHNS and CDR2 SASEGT. CDR3 region: CASSEQGPQHF. In nucleotides, the CDR3 is TGTGCCAGCAGCGAACAGGGGCCCCAGCATTTT.

This clonotype has at least ten counts. V usage is TRBV6-1 and J usage is TRBJ1-5, with 7 nucleotides matching TRBD1. CDR3 length: 13 residues. Germline V CDR1 and CDR2: MNHNS, SASEGT. Germline trimming cut 3 bases from V and 4 bases from J; bases unmatched to any gene: 0. CDR3 sequence (DNA): TGTGCCAGCAGTGACAGGGGGAATCAGCCCCAGCATTTT. As protein: CASSDRGNQPQHF.

V and J are TRBV18 and TRBJ2-5; 12 bases line up with TRBD2. The CDR3 extends over 18 amino acids. The germline V gene has CDR1 KGHSH and CDR2 LQKENI. With 2 bases clipped from V and 2 bases from J, the junction kept 9 bases outside the gene matches. The CDR3 DNA follows: TGTGCCAGCTCACCAGCACTAGCGGGGGGTCCCGGGCAAGAGACCCAGTACTTC. It translates to CASSPALAGGPGQETQYF.

This clonotype appeared a few times. The gene calls are TRBV14 and TRBJ2-1; 7 nucleotides match TRBD2. There are 16 residues in the CDR3. With 1 base clipped from V and 8 bases from J, the junction kept 11 bases outside the gene matches. Germline V CDR1 and CDR2: SGHDN, FVKESK. CDR3: CASSQVFGRAFYEQFF. The CDR3 coding sequence is TGTGCCAGCAGCCAAGTGTTTGGGAGGGCATTCTATGAGCAGTTCTTC.

The V call is TRBV28, the J call TRBJ1-2; 8 bases are shared with TRBD1. V lost 1 base and J lost 0; bases outside the gene matches: 13. This CDR3 has 19 amino acids. The germline V gene has CDR1 MDHEN and CDR2 SYDVKM. CDR3 nucleotides: TGTGCCAGCAGTTTATCTCGGACAGGGACTAGCTATCCTAACTATGGCTACACCTTC. As protein: CASSLSRTGTSYPNYGYTF.

The rearrangement uses TRBV6-2 or TRBV6-3 and TRBJ2-4; TRBD1 or TRBD2 may be the D gene (5 bases each). Germline loops: CDR1 MNHEY, CDR2 SVGEGT. The CDR3 loop spans 18 amino acids. The V gene lost 5 bases and the J gene lost 3 bases, with 23 bases spanning the gap. This CDR3 is CASSHGTEGLSVKNIQYF. Here the CDR3 DNA reads TGTGCCAGCAGTCACGGGACCGAGGGCCTGTCGGTCAAAAACATTCAGTACTTC.

The chain employs TRBV4-2 and TRBJ2-3; perhaps D is TRBD1 or TRBD2 (5 bases each). The CDR3 runs to 13 residues. Germline V gives CDR1 LGHNA, CDR2 YNFKEQ. Trimming removed 1 base from V and 5 bases from J, with 7 bases in between. The CDR3 sequence is CASSQGDRDTQYF. The CDR3 DNA reads as TGTGCCAGCAGCCAAGGGGACCGAGATACGCAGTATTTT.